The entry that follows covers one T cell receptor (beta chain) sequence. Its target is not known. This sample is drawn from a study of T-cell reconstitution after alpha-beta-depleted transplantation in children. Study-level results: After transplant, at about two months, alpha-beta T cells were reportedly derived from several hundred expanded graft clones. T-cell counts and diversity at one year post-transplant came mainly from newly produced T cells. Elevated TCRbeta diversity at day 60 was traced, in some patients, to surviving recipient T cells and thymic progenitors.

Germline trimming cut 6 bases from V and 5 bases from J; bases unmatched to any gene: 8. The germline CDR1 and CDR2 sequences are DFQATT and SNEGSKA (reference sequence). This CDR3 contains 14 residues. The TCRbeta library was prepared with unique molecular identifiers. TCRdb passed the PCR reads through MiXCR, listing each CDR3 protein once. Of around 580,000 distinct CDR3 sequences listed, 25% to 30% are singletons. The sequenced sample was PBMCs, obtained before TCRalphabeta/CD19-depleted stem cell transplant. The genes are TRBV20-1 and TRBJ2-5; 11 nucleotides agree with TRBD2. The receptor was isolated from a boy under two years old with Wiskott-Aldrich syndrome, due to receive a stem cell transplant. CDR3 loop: CSAIAGGPYETQYF. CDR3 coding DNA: TGCAGTGCGATAGCGGGAGGGCCGTATGAGACCCAGTACTTC.